This TCR beta chain was retrieved from a study of T-cell reconstitution after alpha-beta-depleted transplantation in children. The CDR3 extends over 19 amino acids. The germline V gene encodes CDR1 LGHNA and CDR2 YSLEER. V trimming: 0 bases; J trimming: 2 bases; junction bases outside the gene matches: 6. Using unique molecular identifiers, the investigators prepared the TCRbeta library. MiXCR, run by TCRdb on the PCR reads, gives a single entry per CDR3 protein. Here the sample spans fewer than 450,000 distinct CDR3 sequences, around 15% being singletons. The chain carries TRBV4-3 and TRBJ2-6; 11 positions match TRBD1. The TCR comes from a male patient under 10 years old who had a stem cell transplant for acute lymphoblastic leukemia, so the T cells may come from the graft donor. This sample comprised PBMCs, mostly from graft donor cells, obtained 360 days after TCRalphabeta/CD19-depleted stem cell transplant. The CDR3 loop reads CASSQEIGQGATGANVLTF. The CDR3 DNA reads TGCGCCAGCAGCCAAGAGATTGGACAGGGGGCAACTGGGGCCAACGTCCTGACTTTC.